Below are 4 T cell receptor beta chains sequenced from a single sample in a study of cytomegalovirus exposure and HLA in healthy donors. Both 60 Vbeta primers and 13 Jbeta primers went into the PCR. Assay: immunoSEQ multiplex PCR; the TCRdb copy retains only in-frame clones and omits some. The sample consists of about 130,000 clones, roughly 74% of them appearing once. Input material: PBMCs. These receptors were obtained from a woman in her fifties or sixties in good health and CMV-seropositive.

The chain links TRBV9 to TRBJ2-1, with 9 bases fitting TRBD2. CDR1 is SGDLS and CDR2 is YYNGEE in the germline V gene. J was trimmed by 5 bases and V by 2 bases; bases with no gene match: 11. The length of the CDR3 is 17 residues. This chain's CDR3 is CASSVRPGLAVNNEQFF. As DNA, the CDR3 is TGTGCCAGCAGCGTCAGACCGGGACTAGCAGTGAACAATGAGCAGTTCTTC. Full variable domain (missing parts from reference TRBV9 and TRBJ2-1): DSGVTQTPKHLITATGQRVTLRCSPRSGDLSVYWYQQSLDQGLQFLIQYYNGEERAKGNILERFSAQQFPDLHSELNLSSLELGDSALYFCASSVRPGLAVNNEQFFGPGTRLTVL.

This chain connects TRBV10-3 to TRBJ1-1, with unresolved D. CDR1 is ENHRY, CDR2 SYGVKD, per germline. Trimming removed 0 bases at V and 7 bases at J, with 9 bases between. This CDR3 spans 13 amino acids. The CDR3 spells CAISESGSREAFF. The DNA for the CDR3 is TGTGCCATCAGTGAGTCAGGGAGTCGTGAAGCTTTCTTT.

This chain connects TRBV7-2 to TRBJ2-5, with a weak D call TRBD2 (7 bases). CDR1 and CDR2 from the germline V gene are SGHTA and FQGNSA. Trimming took 7 bases from V and 4 from J, leaving 19 bases between them. This CDR3 region has 15 residues. CDR3 bases: TGTGCCAGCACCTCCCTGGGGGGGCCGAGAGAGACCCAGTACTTC. Translation: CASTSLGGPRETQYF.

This clone was detected only a few times. This chain links TRBV4-1 with TRBJ2-5; 7 nucleotides match TRBD1. J lost 4 bases, V lost 4 bases, and 6 bases had no gene match. This CDR3 has 14 residues. Germline V CDR1 and CDR2: MGHRA, YSYEKL. The CDR3 nucleotides read TGCGCCAGCAGCCGCTTGGGACAGCTAGAGACCCAGTACTTC. It translates to CASSRLGQLETQYF.